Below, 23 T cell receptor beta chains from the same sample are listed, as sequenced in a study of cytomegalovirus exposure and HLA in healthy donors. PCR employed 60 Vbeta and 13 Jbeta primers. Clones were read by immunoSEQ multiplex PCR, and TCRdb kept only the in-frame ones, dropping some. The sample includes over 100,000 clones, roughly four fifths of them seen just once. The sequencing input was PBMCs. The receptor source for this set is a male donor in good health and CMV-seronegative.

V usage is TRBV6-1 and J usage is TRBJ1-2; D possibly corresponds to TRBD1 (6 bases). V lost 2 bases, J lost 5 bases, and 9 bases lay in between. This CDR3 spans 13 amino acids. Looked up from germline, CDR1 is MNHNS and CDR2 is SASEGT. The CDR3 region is CASSEKGEYGYTF. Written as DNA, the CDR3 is TGTGCCAGCAGTGAAAAGGGGGAATATGGCTACACCTTC.

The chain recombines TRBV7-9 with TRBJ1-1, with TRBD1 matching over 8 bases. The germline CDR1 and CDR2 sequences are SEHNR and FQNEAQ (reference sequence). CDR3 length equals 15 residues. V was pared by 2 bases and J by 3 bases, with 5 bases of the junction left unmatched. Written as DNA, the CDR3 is TGTGCCAGCAGCTTATATGGCAGGGGGCACACTGAAGCTTTCTTT. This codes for CASSLYGRGHTEAFF.

CDR3 amino acids: CASSVRQPDTQYF. CDR3 sequence (DNA): TGTGCCAGCAGCGTTCGACAGCCAGATACGCAGTATTTT. The V call is TRBV9, the J call TRBJ2-3; tentative D call: TRBD1 (5 bases). Trimming pared 2 bases from V and 4 bases from J, leaving 8 bases between. This CDR3 has 13 residues. Germline V gives CDR1 SGDLS, CDR2 YYNGEE. The variable domain in full, with the rest retrieved from reference TRBV9 and TRBJ2-3, is DSGVTQTPKHLITATGQRVTLRCSPRSGDLSVYWYQQSLDQGLQFLIQYYNGEERAKGNILERFSAQQFPDLHSELNLSSLELGDSALYFCASSVRQPDTQYFGPGTRLTVL.

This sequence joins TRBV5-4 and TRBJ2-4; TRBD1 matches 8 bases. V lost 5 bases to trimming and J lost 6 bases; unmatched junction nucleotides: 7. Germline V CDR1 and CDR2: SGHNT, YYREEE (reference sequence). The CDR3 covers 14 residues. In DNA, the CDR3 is TGTGCCAGCAGTAGCAGGGGGCTGTTAAACATTCAGTACTTC. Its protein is CASSSRGLLNIQYF.

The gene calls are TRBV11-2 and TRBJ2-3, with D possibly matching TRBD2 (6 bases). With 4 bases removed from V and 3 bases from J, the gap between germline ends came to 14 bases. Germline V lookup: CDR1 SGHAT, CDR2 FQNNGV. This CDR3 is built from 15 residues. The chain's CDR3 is CASSSNGRSTDTQYF. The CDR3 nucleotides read TGTGCCAGCAGCTCAAACGGGAGATCGACAGATACGCAGTATTTT.

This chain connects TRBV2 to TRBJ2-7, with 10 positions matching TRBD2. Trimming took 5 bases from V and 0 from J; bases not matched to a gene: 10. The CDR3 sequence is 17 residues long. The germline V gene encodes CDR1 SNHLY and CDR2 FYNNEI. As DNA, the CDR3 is TGTGCCAGCAGTCCGTTTAGGACTAGCGGCCGCTCCTACGAGCAGTACTTC. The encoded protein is CASSPFRTSGRSYEQYF.

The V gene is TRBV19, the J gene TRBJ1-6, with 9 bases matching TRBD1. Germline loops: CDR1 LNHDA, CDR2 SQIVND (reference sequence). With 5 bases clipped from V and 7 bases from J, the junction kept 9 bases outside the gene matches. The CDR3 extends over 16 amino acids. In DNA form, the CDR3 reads TGTGCCAGTAGTTCAGACAGGGGGTCACGAAATTCACCCCTCCACTTT. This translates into CASSSDRGSRNSPLHF.

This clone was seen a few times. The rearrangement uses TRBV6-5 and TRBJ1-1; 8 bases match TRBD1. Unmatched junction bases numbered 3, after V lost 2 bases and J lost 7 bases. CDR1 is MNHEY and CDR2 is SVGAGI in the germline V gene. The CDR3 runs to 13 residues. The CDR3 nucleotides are TGTGCCAGCAGTTACATTGGACAGGGTGAAGCTTTCTTT. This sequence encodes CASSYIGQGEAFF.

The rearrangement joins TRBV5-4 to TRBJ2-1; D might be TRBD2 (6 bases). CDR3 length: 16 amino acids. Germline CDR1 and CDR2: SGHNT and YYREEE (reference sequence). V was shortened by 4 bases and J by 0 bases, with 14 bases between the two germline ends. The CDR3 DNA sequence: TGTGCCAGCAGCGGGGAACCGGGAGACTCCTACAATGAGCAGTTCTTC. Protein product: CASSGEPGDSYNEQFF.

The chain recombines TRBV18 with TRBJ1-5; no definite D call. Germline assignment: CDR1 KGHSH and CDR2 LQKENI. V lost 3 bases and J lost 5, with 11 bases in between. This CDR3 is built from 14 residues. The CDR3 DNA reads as TGTGCCAGCTCACCTACACAGTCATATCAGCCCCAGCATTTT. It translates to CASSPTQSYQPQHF.

The CDR3 sequence is CASSRDRDDGYTF. As DNA, the CDR3 is TGTGCCAGCTCACGGGACAGGGACGATGGCTACACCTTC. This chain links TRBV18 with TRBJ1-2; 9 bases line up with TRBD1. The V gene end was trimmed by 4 bases and the J gene end by 6 bases; junction bases not matched to a gene: 3. The CDR3 spans 13 residues. Germline CDR1 and CDR2: KGHSH and LQKENI.

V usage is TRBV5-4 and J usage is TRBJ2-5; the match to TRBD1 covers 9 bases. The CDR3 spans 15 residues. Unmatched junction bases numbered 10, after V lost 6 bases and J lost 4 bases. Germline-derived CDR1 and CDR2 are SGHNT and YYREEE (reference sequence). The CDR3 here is CASKTGDRVRETQYF. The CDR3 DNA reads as TGTGCCAGCAAAACCGGGGACAGGGTACGAGAGACCCAGTACTTC.

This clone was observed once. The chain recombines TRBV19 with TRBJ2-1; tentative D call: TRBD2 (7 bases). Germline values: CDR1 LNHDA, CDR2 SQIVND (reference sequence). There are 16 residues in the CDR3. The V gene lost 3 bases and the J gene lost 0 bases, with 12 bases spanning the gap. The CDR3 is CASSILRGLSYNEQFF. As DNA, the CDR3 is TGTGCCAGTAGTATTCTGCGGGGGCTCTCCTACAATGAGCAGTTCTTC.

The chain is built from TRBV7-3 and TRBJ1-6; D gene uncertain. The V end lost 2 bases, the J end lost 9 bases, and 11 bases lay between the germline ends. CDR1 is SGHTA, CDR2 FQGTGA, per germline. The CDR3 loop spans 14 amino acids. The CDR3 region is CASSLAGRGSPLHF. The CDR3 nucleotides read TGTGCCAGCAGCTTAGCCGGGCGGGGTTCACCCCTCCACTTT.

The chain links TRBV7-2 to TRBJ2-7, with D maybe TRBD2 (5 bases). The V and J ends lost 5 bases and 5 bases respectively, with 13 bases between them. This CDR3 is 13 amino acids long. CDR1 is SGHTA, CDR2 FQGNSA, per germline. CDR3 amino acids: CASSLRRKDEQYF. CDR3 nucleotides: TGTGCCAGCAGCCTACGGAGGAAGGACGAGCAGTACTTC.

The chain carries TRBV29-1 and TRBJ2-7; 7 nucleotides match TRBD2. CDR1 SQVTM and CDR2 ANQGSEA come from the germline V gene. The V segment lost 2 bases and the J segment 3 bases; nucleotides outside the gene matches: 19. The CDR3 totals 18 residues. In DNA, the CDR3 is TGCAGCGTTGAAAACGGCGTTGGGGGAGGGACCTCTCGCTACGAGCAGTACTTC. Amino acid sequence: CSVENGVGGGTSRYEQYF.

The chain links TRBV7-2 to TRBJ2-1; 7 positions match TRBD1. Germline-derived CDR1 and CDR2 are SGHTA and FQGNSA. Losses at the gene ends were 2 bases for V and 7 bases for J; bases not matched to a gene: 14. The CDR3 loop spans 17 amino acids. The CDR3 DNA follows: TGTGCCAGCAGCTTAATAAGGGGAATAAGGGGGCTTAATGAGCAGTTCTTC. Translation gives CASSLIRGIRGLNEQFF. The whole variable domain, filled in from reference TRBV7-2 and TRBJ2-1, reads GAGVSQSPSNKVTEKGKDVELRCDPISGHTALYWYRQSLGQGLEFLIYFQGNSAPDKSGLPSDRFSAERTGGSVSTLTIQRTQQEDSAVYLCASSLIRGIRGLNEQFFGPGTRLTVL.

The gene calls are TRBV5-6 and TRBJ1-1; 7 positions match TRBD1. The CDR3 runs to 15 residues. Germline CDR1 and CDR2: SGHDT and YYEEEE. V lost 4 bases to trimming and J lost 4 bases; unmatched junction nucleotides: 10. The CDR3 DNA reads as TGTGCCAGCAGCGGCACAGGGGCCGGGTTCACTGAAGCTTTCTTT. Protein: CASSGTGAGFTEAFF.

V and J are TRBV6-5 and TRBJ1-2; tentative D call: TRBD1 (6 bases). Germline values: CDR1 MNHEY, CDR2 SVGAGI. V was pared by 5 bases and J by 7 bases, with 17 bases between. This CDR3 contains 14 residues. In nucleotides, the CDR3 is TGTGCCAGCAGTCCCATACAGGGTTTAAGTGGCTACACCTTC. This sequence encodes CASSPIQGLSGYTF.

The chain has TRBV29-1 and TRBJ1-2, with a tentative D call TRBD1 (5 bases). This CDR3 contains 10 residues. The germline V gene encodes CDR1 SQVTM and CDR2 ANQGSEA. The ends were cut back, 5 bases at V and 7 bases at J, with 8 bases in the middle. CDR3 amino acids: CSVSGPGYTF. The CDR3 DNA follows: TGCAGCGTTTCAGGGCCTGGCTACACCTTC.

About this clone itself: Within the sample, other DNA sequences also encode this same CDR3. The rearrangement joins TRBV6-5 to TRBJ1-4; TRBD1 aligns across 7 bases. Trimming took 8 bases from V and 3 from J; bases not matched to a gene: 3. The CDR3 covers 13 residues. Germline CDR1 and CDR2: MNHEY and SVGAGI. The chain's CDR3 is CASSDRPNEKLFF. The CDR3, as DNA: TGTGCCAGCTCGGACAGGCCTAATGAAAAACTGTTTTTT.

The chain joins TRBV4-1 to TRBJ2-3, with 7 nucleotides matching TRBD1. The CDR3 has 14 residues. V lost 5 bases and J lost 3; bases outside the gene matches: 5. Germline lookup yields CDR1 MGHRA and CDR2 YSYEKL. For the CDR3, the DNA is TGCGCCAGCAGCTTCGACAGGGAAACAGATACGCAGTATTTT. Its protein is CASSFDRETDTQYF.

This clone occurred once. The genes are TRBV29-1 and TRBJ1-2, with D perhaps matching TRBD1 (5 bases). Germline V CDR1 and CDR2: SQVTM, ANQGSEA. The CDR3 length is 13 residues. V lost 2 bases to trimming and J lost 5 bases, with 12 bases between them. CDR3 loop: CSVEKFQGYGYTF. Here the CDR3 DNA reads TGCAGCGTTGAAAAGTTTCAGGGTTATGGCTACACCTTC. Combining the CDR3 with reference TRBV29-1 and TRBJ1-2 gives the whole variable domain SAVISQKPSRDICQRGTSLTIQCQVDSQVTMMFWYRQQPGQSLTLIATANQGSEATYESGFVIDKFPISRPNLTFSTLTVSNMSPEDSSIYLCSVEKFQGYGYTFGSGTRLTVV.